This T cell receptor (beta chain) comes out of a study of quantifying T cell responses using KT2 cells. Overall study: Reverse transcription used primers in the TCR alpha and beta constant regions.

The cDNA 3' end received a ligated oligonucleotide with a UMI. An equimolar mix of RC1.1 and RC1.2 primed the beta chain across TRBC1 and TRBC2. In TCRdb, the UMI-ligation and nested PCR reads were re-called with MiXCR into one record per CDR3 protein. The table records tens of thousands of distinct CDR3 sequences, roughly 12% of them present only once. This clonotype was detected a few times. Trimming cost V 6 bases and J 0 bases, with 16 bases left between them. Germline V gene lookup returns CDR1 SGHRS and CDR2 YFSETQ. This CDR3 spans 16 amino acids. This sequence was found in a human donor. The sample was PBMCs spiked with cells of the T cell clone KT2. This chain links TRBV5-1 with TRBJ2-1, with D perhaps TRBD2 (5 bases). CDR3 protein: CASTPAGPSSYNEQFF. As DNA, the CDR3 is TGCGCCAGCACTCCGGCGGGCCCCAGCTCCTACAATGAGCAGTTCTTC.